The 29 T cell receptor beta chains below come from one sample, sequenced in a study of blood T cell repertoires in COVID-19. Using immunoSEQ multiplex PCR, the repertoire was profiled, and TCRdb retains in-frame clones only, with some absent. This table holds under 250,000 clones, 70% to 90% found once. Input material: peripheral blood. The origin of the receptors is a woman between 70 and 85 years old with COVID-19, enrolled during active disease.

This chain joins TRBV4-3 and TRBJ1-1, with 7 positions matching TRBD1. V trimming: 5 bases; J trimming: 4 bases; junction bases outside the gene matches: 19. Germline assignment: CDR1 LGHNA and CDR2 YSLEER. This CDR3 contains 18 residues. The CDR3 is CASSSRIVNRGEVTEAFF. Written as DNA, the CDR3 is TGCGCCAGCAGCTCACGTATCGTCAACAGGGGAGAGGTCACTGAAGCTTTCTTT.

This clone was counted only a few times. The chain has TRBV29-1 and TRBJ1-1, with 7 bases identical to TRBD1. Germline CDR1 SQVTM, CDR2 ANQGSEA. V shed 5 bases and J 4 bases; nucleotides not matched to a gene: 10. The CDR3 loop spans 14 amino acids. The CDR3 coding sequence is TGCAGCGTTTCACCGGACAGGCTGGGCACTGAAGCTTTCTTT. It yields the protein CSVSPDRLGTEAFF.

The chain uses TRBV7-2 and TRBJ2-7; possibly TRBD2 for D (5 bases). V shed 2 bases and J shed 3 bases, with 11 bases lying between them. This CDR3 has 14 residues. CDR1 is SGHTA, CDR2 FQGNSA, per germline. Here the CDR3 DNA reads TGTGCCAGCAGCTTACGAGGGCAGCTCTACGAGCAGTACTTC. It codes for CASSLRGQLYEQYF.

This chain links TRBV5-3 with TRBJ2-2; 7 bases fit TRBD1. TRBV5-3 is an ORF, and what it does is uncertain. There are 18 residues in the CDR3. V trimming: 3 bases; J trimming: 1 base; junction bases outside the gene matches: 12. In nucleotides, the CDR3 is TGTGCCAGAAGCTCTAACCCCTACCAGGGGGTGAACACCGGGGAGCTGTTTTTT. The encoded protein is CARSSNPYQGVNTGELFF.

V gene TRBV7-2 combines with J gene TRBJ1-5; D is uncertain. The germline CDR1 and CDR2 sequences are SGHTA and FQGNSA. Deletions cut 5 bases from V and 6 bases from J, with 14 bases between. The CDR3 consists of 14 residues. CDR3 sequence reads: CASSLPGVGQPQHF. The CDR3 coding sequence is TGTGCCAGCAGCCTCCCTGGTGTCGGTCAGCCCCAGCATTTT.

The CDR3 DNA reads as TGTGCCAGCAGCGCCAGAGCCGGGACAGCCACAGAAGCTTTCTTT. Amino acid sequence: CASSARAGTATEAFF. The J gene is TRBJ1-1, the V gene TRBV6-5; 7 nucleotides match TRBD1. Trimming cost V 6 bases and J 8 bases; bases outside gene matches: 15. The CDR3 has 15 amino acids. The germline V gene has CDR1 MNHEY and CDR2 SVGAGI.

The chain employs TRBV11-2 and TRBJ1-2, with D tentatively TRBD1 (5 bases). The germline V gene encodes CDR1 SGHAT and CDR2 FQNNGV. The germline V and J ends were trimmed by 1 base and 4 bases, with 13 bases remaining between them. The CDR3 is 15 amino acids. The CDR3 nucleotides are TGTGCCAGCAGCTTAGGGAGCACAGGATCCTATGGCTACACCTTC. This gives the protein CASSLGSTGSYGYTF.

V and J are TRBV19 and TRBJ1-5, with D unclear. Trimming took off 1 base at V and 12 bases at J, with 16 bases between the two ends. Germline CDR1 reads LNHDA; CDR2 reads SQIVND (reference sequence). This CDR3 is built from 14 residues. In nucleotides, the CDR3 is TGTGCCAGTAGTATAGGAATAAATGTCGGTGGCCAGCATTTT. This sequence encodes CASSIGINVGGQHF.

This sequence joins TRBV6-5 and TRBJ1-3; D is uncertain. Germline assignment: CDR1 MNHEY and CDR2 SVGAGI. This CDR3 contains 13 residues. V was trimmed by 0 bases and J by 4 bases, leaving 4 bases between them. DNA for the CDR3: TGTGCCAGCAGTTACTCGCAGGGAAACACCATATATTTT. Protein: CASSYSQGNTIYF.

V is TRBV7-6 and J is TRBJ1-5, with D maybe TRBD1 (6 bases). From germline, CDR1 is SGHVS and CDR2 FNYEAQ. With 1 base removed from V and 0 bases from J, the gap between germline ends came to 22 bases. The CDR3 is made up of 20 amino acids. CDR3 sequence (DNA): TGTGCCAGCAGCTTAGGTAGGCAGGCCAGGGGACGATATAGCAATCAGCCCCAGCATTTT. Amino acid sequence: CASSLGRQARGRYSNQPQHF.

The chain links TRBV7-9 to TRBJ2-2; D is unresolved. This CDR3 comprises 15 residues. The V end lost 0 bases, the J end lost 4 bases, and 9 bases lay between the germline ends. The germline CDR1 and CDR2 sequences are SEHNR and FQNEAQ (reference sequence). CDR3 sequence (DNA): TGTGCCAGCAGCTTAGCCTTTAGTCGCACCGGGGAGCTGTTTTTT. It translates to CASSLAFSRTGELFF.

The rearrangement links TRBV19 to TRBJ1-6; D is unresolved. This CDR3 has 14 amino acids. The V end was cut by 7 bases, the J end by 7 bases, with 14 bases between. The germline V gene encodes CDR1 LNHDA and CDR2 SQIVND (reference sequence). DNA for the CDR3: TGTGCCAGTAATCACCGGGATCGGAATTCACCCCTCCACTTT. Protein product: CASNHRDRNSPLHF.

This chain uses TRBV5-4 with TRBJ2-1; D perhaps matches TRBD2 (7 bases). The CDR3 is 16 amino acids. The V end was cut by 7 bases, the J end by 4 bases, with 21 bases between. Germline-derived CDR1 and CDR2 are SGHNT and YYREEE (reference sequence). The chain's CDR3 is CASGGGGAGSYNEQFF. CDR3 in DNA: TGTGCCAGCGGGGGAGGGGGAGCGGGATCATACAATGAGCAGTTCTTC.

The CDR3 nucleotides read TGTGCCAGCAGCTTACGGCAGGGGGCGGCCGGGGAGCTGTTTTTT. Translated, it gives CASSLRQGAAGELFF. V usage is TRBV11-1 and J usage is TRBJ2-2; 8 bases fit TRBD1. V dropped 2 bases and J dropped 6; count of bases not matched to a gene: 5. The germline gives CDR1 SGHAT, CDR2 FQDESV (reference sequence). This CDR3 has 15 amino acids.

The chain links TRBV12-3 or TRBV12-4 to TRBJ2-7; D gene uncertain. The CDR3 extends over 12 amino acids. Deletions cut 1 base from V and 4 bases from J, with 5 bases between. The CDR3 DNA sequence: TGTGCCAGCAGTTTAGGGCTGTACGAGCAGTACTTC. Amino acids: CASSLGLYEQYF.

The CDR3 nucleotides read TGTGCCAGCAGCTTATCTACTGCTCAGCCCCAGCATTTT. Translated, it gives CASSLSTAQPQHF. This chain joins TRBV7-2 and TRBJ1-5, with D unresolved. The V end was cut by 2 bases, the J end by 6 bases, with 8 bases between. CDR3 size: 13 residues. Looked up from germline, CDR1 is SGHTA and CDR2 is FQGNSA.

The chain links TRBV2 to TRBJ1-5, with 7 bases fitting TRBD1. Germline CDR1 SNHLY, CDR2 FYNNEI. The CDR3 is made up of 14 amino acids. V lost 5 bases, J lost 10 bases, and 11 bases stayed unmatched. The CDR3 region has the DNA TGTGCCAGCAGTCCGGTAGGACAGGCACTTCCCCAGCATTTT. Protein sequence: CASSPVGQALPQHF.

This chain links TRBV11-3 with TRBJ2-2, with TRBD2 matching 11 bases. The germline gives CDR1 SGHNT, CDR2 YENEEA. V shed 4 bases and J 5 bases; nucleotides not matched to a gene: 9. The CDR3 sequence is 17 residues long. CDR3 nucleotide sequence: TGTGCCAGCAGCTCCTTAGGCGGACTAGCGGGTACCGGGGAGCTGTTTTTT. Residues: CASSSLGGLAGTGELFF. Together with reference TRBV11-3 and TRBJ2-2, the CDR3 gives the full variable domain: EAGVVQSPRYKIIEKKQPVAFWCNPISGHNTLYWYLQNLGQGPELLIRYENEEAVDDSQLPKDRFSAERLKGVDSTLKIQPAELGDSAVYLCASSSLGGLAGTGELFFGEGSRLTVL.

The gene calls are TRBV7-6 and TRBJ2-7; TRBD1 might be the D (5 bases). This CDR3 is built from 16 residues. Trimming removed 0 bases at V and 0 bases at J, with 12 bases between. Germline CDR1 and CDR2: SGHVS and FNYEAQ. The CDR3 is CASSLAPYRSSYEQYF. CDR3 coding DNA: TGTGCCAGCAGCTTAGCGCCATACAGGAGCTCCTACGAGCAGTACTTC.

J is TRBJ1-1 and V is TRBV7-2, with unresolved D. CDR1 and CDR2 from the germline V gene are SGHTA and FQGNSA. Trimming removed 0 bases at V and 4 bases at J, with 15 bases between. The CDR3 sequence is 16 residues long. The CDR3 is CASSLANMRQLTEAFF. The CDR3 coding sequence is TGTGCCAGCAGCTTAGCGAACATGCGACAACTCACTGAAGCTTTCTTT.

This clone was detected only a few times. V is TRBV2 and J is TRBJ2-3; 8 bases line up with TRBD2. The CDR3 loop spans 15 amino acids. Germline CDR1 SNHLY, CDR2 FYNNEI. V lost 6 bases to trimming and J lost 4 bases; unmatched junction nucleotides: 9. CDR3 sequence reads: CASRWTSLTPDTQYF. The CDR3 bases are TGTGCCAGCAGATGGACTAGCCTTACCCCAGATACGCAGTATTTT.

The CDR3 spells CASSLGGRTGDKGNTEAFF. The CDR3 region has the DNA TGCGCCAGCAGCTTGGGGGGCCGGACAGGGGATAAAGGGAACACTGAAGCTTTCTTT. The chain recombines TRBV5-1 with TRBJ1-1, with TRBD1 matching 9 bases. The germline V gene encodes CDR1 SGHRS and CDR2 YFSETQ. The CDR3 contains 19 residues. J was trimmed by 1 base and V by 0 bases; bases with no gene match: 13.

The chain joins TRBV9 to TRBJ1-1, with 8 bases identical to TRBD1. V lost 0 bases to trimming and J lost 7 bases; unmatched junction nucleotides: 5. Germline loops: CDR1 SGDLS, CDR2 YYNGEE. CDR3 length equals 14 residues. The chain's CDR3 is CASSVDGTGGEAFF. The CDR3 DNA reads as TGTGCCAGCAGCGTAGATGGGACAGGCGGTGAAGCTTTCTTT.

The chain combines TRBV5-4 with TRBJ2-7; D remains ambiguous. Between the trimmed V and J ends, which lost 0 bases and 6 bases, there was a span of 10 bases. CDR3 length: 13 residues. The germline V gene encodes CDR1 SGHNT and CDR2 YYREEE (reference sequence). For the CDR3, the DNA is TGTGCCAGCAGCTTGGCAATTAGATCCGAGCAGTACTTC. It is translated as CASSLAIRSEQYF.

This clone was picked up one time. The rearrangement joins TRBV11-2 to TRBJ2-7; D remains unclear. The germline gives CDR1 SGHAT, CDR2 FQNNGV. Trimming removed 0 bases at V and 0 bases at J, with 12 bases between. The length of the CDR3 is 16 residues. The DNA for the CDR3 is TGTGCCAGCAGCTTAGAGGCAGGTACCAGCTCCTACGAGCAGTACTTC. This encodes CASSLEAGTSSYEQYF.

The rearrangement joins TRBV14 to TRBJ1-3, with D tentatively TRBD1 (5 bases). The CDR3 has 14 residues. V gave up 3 bases and J gave up 8 bases, with 14 bases separating them. CDR1 and CDR2 from the germline V gene are SGHDN and FVKESK. The CDR3: CASSQGGPWDTIYF. The CDR3 DNA follows: TGTGCCAGCAGCCAGGGGGGACCATGGGACACCATATATTTT. Combining the CDR3 with reference TRBV14 and TRBJ1-3 gives the whole variable domain EAGVTQFPSHSVIEKGQTVTLRCDPISGHDNLYWYRRVMGKEIKFLLHFVKESKQDESGMPNNRFLAERTGGTYSTLKVQPAELEDSGVYFCASSQGGPWDTIYFGEGSWLTVV.

The rearrangement uses TRBV7-9 and TRBJ1-2; D is possibly TRBD1 (5 bases). The CDR3 is 13 residues long. V dropped 6 bases and J dropped 3 bases, with 11 bases sitting between them. The V gene's germline CDR1 is SEHNR and CDR2 FQNEAQ (reference sequence). The DNA for the CDR3 is TGTGCCAGCAGACAGACAGAAGACTATGGCTACACCTTC. It translates to CASRQTEDYGYTF.

The chain carries TRBV15 and TRBJ1-2; 7 nucleotides align to TRBD1. Germline values: CDR1 LNHNV, CDR2 YYDKDF (reference sequence). This CDR3 comprises 15 residues. V lost 9 bases to trimming and J lost 4 bases; unmatched junction nucleotides: 14. The CDR3 DNA sequence: TGTGCCACACAGAGCTACAGGGGCCCAACCTATGGCTACACCTTC. It encodes CATQSYRGPTYGYTF.

The chain is built from TRBV6-4 and TRBJ2-3, with a tentative D call TRBD2 (5 bases). Germline V gene lookup returns CDR1 MRHNA and CDR2 SNTAGT. Trimming removed 4 bases from V and 5 bases from J, with 13 bases in between. The CDR3 contains 14 residues. Here the CDR3 reads CASSVTSYGDTQYF. DNA of the CDR3: TGTGCCAGCAGTGTAACTAGTTATGGAGATACGCAGTATTTT.